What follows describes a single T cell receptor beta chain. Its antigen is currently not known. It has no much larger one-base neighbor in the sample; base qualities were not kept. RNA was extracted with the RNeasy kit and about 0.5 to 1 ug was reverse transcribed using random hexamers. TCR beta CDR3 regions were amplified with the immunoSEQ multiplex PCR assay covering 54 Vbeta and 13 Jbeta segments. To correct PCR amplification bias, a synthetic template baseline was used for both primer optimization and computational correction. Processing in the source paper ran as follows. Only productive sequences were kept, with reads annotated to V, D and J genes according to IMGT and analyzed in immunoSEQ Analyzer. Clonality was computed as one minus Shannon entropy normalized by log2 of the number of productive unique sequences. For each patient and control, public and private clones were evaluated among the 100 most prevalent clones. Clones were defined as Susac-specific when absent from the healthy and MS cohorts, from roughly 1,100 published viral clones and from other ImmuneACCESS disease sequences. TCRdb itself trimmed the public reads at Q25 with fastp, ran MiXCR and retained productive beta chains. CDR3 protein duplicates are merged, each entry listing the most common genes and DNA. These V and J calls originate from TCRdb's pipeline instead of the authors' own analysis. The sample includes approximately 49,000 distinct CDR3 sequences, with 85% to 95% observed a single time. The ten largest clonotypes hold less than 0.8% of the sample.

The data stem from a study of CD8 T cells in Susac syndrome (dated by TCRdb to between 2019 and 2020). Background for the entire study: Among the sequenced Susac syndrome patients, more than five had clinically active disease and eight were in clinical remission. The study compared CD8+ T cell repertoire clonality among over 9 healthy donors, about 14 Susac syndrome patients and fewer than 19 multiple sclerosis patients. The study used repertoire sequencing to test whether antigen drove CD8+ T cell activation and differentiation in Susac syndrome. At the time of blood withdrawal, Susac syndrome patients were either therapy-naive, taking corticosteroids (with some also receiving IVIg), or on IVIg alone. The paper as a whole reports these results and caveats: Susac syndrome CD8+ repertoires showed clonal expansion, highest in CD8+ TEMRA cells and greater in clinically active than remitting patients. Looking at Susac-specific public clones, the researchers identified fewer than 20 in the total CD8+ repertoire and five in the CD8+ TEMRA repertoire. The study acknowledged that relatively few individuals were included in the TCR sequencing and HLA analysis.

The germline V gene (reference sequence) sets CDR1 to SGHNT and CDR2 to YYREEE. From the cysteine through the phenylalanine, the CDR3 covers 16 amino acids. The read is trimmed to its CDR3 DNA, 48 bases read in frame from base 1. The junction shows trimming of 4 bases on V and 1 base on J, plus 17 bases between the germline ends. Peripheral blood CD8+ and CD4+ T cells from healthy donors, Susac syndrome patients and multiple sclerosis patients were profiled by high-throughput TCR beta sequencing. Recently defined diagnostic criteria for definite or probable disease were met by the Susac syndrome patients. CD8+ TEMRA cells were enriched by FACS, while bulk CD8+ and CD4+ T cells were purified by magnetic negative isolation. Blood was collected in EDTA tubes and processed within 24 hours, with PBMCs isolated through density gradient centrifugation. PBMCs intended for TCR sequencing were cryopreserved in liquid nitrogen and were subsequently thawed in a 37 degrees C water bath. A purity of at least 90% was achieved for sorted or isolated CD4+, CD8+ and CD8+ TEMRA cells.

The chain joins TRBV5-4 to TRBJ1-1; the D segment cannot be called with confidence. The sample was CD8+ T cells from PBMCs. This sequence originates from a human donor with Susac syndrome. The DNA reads TGTGCCAGCAGCCTACATCCGACCGCACAGAACACTGAAGCTTTCTTT. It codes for CASSLHPTAQNTEAFF.